This is a list of T cell receptor beta chains from one sample in a study of blood T cell repertoires in COVID-19. TCRdb's copy holds only in-frame clones and misses some; the assay was immunoSEQ multiplex PCR. The table shows hundreds of thousands of clones, with around nine tenths occurring only once. The sequenced material came from PBMCs or T cells enriched from blood (not recorded which). Source of these receptors: a woman under 30 who had recovered from COVID-19. CDR3s include the opening cysteine and the closing phenylalanine or tryptophan. Each record gives: J gene, clone size, V gene, D gene, CDR3 DNA, CDR3 protein. A D gene is named only where the DNA matches it firmly. Only some rows state a clone size, as once, few, many or a class for expanded clones.

j_call: TRBJ1-5
clone_size: NA
v_call: TRBV28
d_call: NA
cdr3_nt: TGTGCCAGCAGTCCTTATCAGTCTGGGGGGGTAAACAGAGGACTAAATCAGCCCCAGCATTTT
cdr3_aa: CASSPYQSGGVNRGLNQPQHF

j_call: TRBJ1-4
clone_size: NA
v_call: TRBV3-1/TRBV3-2
d_call: NA
cdr3_nt: TGTGCCAGCAGCCACTCCGGGACATTCCCCGAAAAACTGTTTTTT
cdr3_aa: CASSHSGTFPEKLFF

j_call: TRBJ1-1
clone_size: NA
v_call: TRBV7-9
d_call: TRBD1
cdr3_nt: TGTGCCAGCAGCTTAGATCGACGGACAGGCTTCTTGAACACTGAAGCTTTCTTT
cdr3_aa: CASSLDRRTGFLNTEAFF

j_call: TRBJ1-4
clone_size: NA
v_call: TRBV28
d_call: TRBD1
cdr3_nt: TGTGCCGCCGGACGGACAGGGGGGAATGAAAAACTGTTTTTT
cdr3_aa: CAAGRTGGNEKLFF

j_call: TRBJ1-1
clone_size: NA
v_call: TRBV27
d_call: NA
cdr3_nt: TGTGCCAGCAGAACCGGGGAGCTTGAAGCTTTCTTT
cdr3_aa: CASRTGELEAFF

j_call: TRBJ1-5
clone_size: NA
v_call: TRBV2
d_call: TRBD1
cdr3_nt: TGTGCCAGCAGTGGGGACAGGGGGAGCAATCAGCCCCAGCATTTT
cdr3_aa: CASSGDRGSNQPQHF

j_call: TRBJ2-6
clone_size: NA
v_call: TRBV5-1
d_call: NA
cdr3_nt: TGCGCCAGCAGCCCACCCACAGGTGGGGCCAACGTCCTGACTTTC
cdr3_aa: CASSPPTGGANVLTF

j_call: TRBJ1-2
clone_size: NA
v_call: TRBV6-5
d_call: NA
cdr3_nt: TGTGCCAGCAGCCGAGGGTCCTATGGCTACACCTTC
cdr3_aa: CASSRGSYGYTF

j_call: TRBJ1-4
clone_size: NA
v_call: TRBV15
d_call: NA
cdr3_nt: TGTGCCACCAGCAGAGATTCCAGGTTACCCGGAAAACTGTTTTTT
cdr3_aa: CATSRDSRLPGKLFF

j_call: TRBJ1-4
clone_size: NA
v_call: TRBV19
d_call: NA
cdr3_nt: TGTGCCAGTAGTGGAGGCGGGGCTGCAACTAATGAAAAACTGTTTTTT
cdr3_aa: CASSGGGAATNEKLFF

j_call: TRBJ1-6
clone_size: NA
v_call: TRBV27
d_call: NA
cdr3_nt: TGTGCCAGCAGTTTATCCCGGGGATCCTATAATTCACCCCTCCACTTT
cdr3_aa: CASSLSRGSYNSPLHF

j_call: TRBJ2-1
clone_size: NA
v_call: TRBV3-1/TRBV3-2
d_call: NA
cdr3_nt: TGTGCCAGCACCATGACAGGAGCCTCCTACAATGAGCAGTTCTTC
cdr3_aa: CASTMTGASYNEQFF

j_call: TRBJ1-6
clone_size: NA
v_call: TRBV10-3
d_call: NA
cdr3_nt: TGTGCCATCAGTGAAATCCCGGGTGATTCACCCCTCCACTTT
cdr3_aa: CAISEIPGDSPLHF

j_call: TRBJ1-4
clone_size: NA
v_call: TRBV5-4
d_call: NA
cdr3_nt: TGTGCCAGCAGCACTCGAGGGGAAAAACTGTTTTTT
cdr3_aa: CASSTRGEKLFF

j_call: TRBJ2-7
clone_size: once
v_call: TRBV18
d_call: TRBD1
cdr3_nt: TGTGCCAGCTCAGACAGGGGGGCCCCCTACGAGCAGTACTTC
cdr3_aa: CASSDRGAPYEQYF